This TCR beta chain was captured in a study of cytomegalovirus exposure and HLA in healthy donors. Study-level background: The roughly 130 validation repertoires used the same platform as the roughly 670 first-cohort repertoires, a later analysis reported. Notes on the study in general: Researchers counted roughly 150 TCR beta chains as cytomegalovirus-associated.

A note on this clone: The target antigen is unknown.

The V and J ends lost 6 bases and 10 bases, in that order; junction bases with no gene match: 3. Germline V gene sequence: CDR1 SGHTA, CDR2 FQGTGA. The CDR3 extends over 12 amino acids. The donors were in the approximately 110-subject validation cohort; that cohort was separate from the 666-subject first cohort. Using immunoSEQ multiplex PCR, the repertoire was profiled, and TCRdb retains in-frame clones only, with some absent. The table lists around 150,000 clones, 82% of them singletons, with just under 30% in the top ten. The sample comprised PBMCs. The TCR originated in a man aged 30-40 years in good health and CMV-seropositive. V gene TRBV7-3 combines with J gene TRBJ1-2; 12 positions agree with TRBD1. The CDR3 loop reads CASRGQGADYTF. The DNA of the CDR3 is TGTGCCAGCAGGGGACAGGGGGCCGACTACACCTTC. Variable domain in full (rest from reference TRBV7-3 and TRBJ1-2): GAGVSQTPSNKVTEKGKYVELRCDPISGHTALYWYRQSLGQGPEFLIYFQGTGAADDSGLPNDRFFAVRPEGSVSTLKIQRTERGDSAVYLCASRGQGADYTFGSGTRLTVV.